The 9 T cell receptor beta chains below were found in one sample sequenced in a study of CD8+ T cells in alopecia areata. RNA extraction was followed by reverse transcription into cDNA, which acted as the sequencing template. The protocol was immunoSEQ multiplex PCR, while the TCRdb copy is restricted to in-frame clones and leaves out a portion. Of under 130,000 clones in the sample, just over 85% were seen once. The treatment was: oral pan-JAK inhibitor, 5-10 mg twice daily. The source material was CD8+ T cells sorted from blood, sampled between weeks 30 and 35, from a patient treated with tofacitinib. Every receptor here comes from a human donor with alopecia areata.

The chain is built from TRBV6-5 and TRBJ2-6, with D possibly TRBD2 on 5 matching bases. CDR1 and CDR2 (germline): MNHEY, SVGAGI. CDR3 length equals 15 residues. Between the trimmed V and J ends, which lost 5 bases and 4 bases, there was a span of 12 bases. The CDR3 loop is CASSRRAEGANVLTF. The DNA for the CDR3 is TGTGCCAGCAGTCGGCGAGCGGAAGGGGCCAACGTCCTGACTTTC.

V usage is TRBV5-1 and J usage is TRBJ2-7; 7 nucleotides align to TRBD1. Germline CDR1 reads SGHRS; CDR2 reads YFSETQ. V lost 4 bases, J lost 2 bases, and 9 bases stayed unmatched. This CDR3 spans 15 amino acids. CDR3 sequence: CASSPPGGQTYEQYF. The CDR3 region has the DNA TGCGCCAGCAGCCCCCCAGGGGGACAGACCTACGAGCAGTACTTC.

V gene TRBV29-1 combines with J gene TRBJ2-7; D is ambiguous. From germline, CDR1 is SQVTM and CDR2 ANQGSEA. Trimming removed 4 bases at V and 4 bases at J, with 11 bases between. The CDR3 loop spans 12 amino acids. The CDR3, as DNA: TGCAGCGTTGTGGCAGCCACTTACGAGCAGTACTTC. Its translation: CSVVAATYEQYF.

V is TRBV7-2 and J is TRBJ2-3; TRBD2 agrees at 8 bases. Germline loops: CDR1 SGHTA, CDR2 FQGNSA. This CDR3 has 15 amino acids. Trimming at V came to 2 bases and at J to 0 bases, leaving 1 base not matched to a gene. CDR3 protein: CASSLTSGSTDTQYF. Here the CDR3 DNA reads TGTGCCAGCAGCTTAACTAGCGGCAGCACAGATACGCAGTATTTT. The whole variable domain, remainder taken from reference TRBV7-2 and TRBJ2-3, is GAGVSQSPSNKVTEKGKDVELRCDPISGHTALYWYRQSLGQGLEFLIYFQGNSAPDKSGLPSDRFSAERTGGSVSTLTIQRTQQEDSAVYLCASSLTSGSTDTQYFGPGTRLTVL.

This clone occurred once. V gene TRBV4-2 combines with J gene TRBJ2-3; the match to TRBD2 covers 9 bases. The CDR3 loop spans 16 amino acids. The V and J ends lost 3 bases and 3 bases, in that order; junction bases with no gene match: 7. Germline assignment: CDR1 LGHNA and CDR2 YNFKEQ. The CDR3 loop is CASSHLRGGQTDTQYF. CDR3 DNA sequence: TGTGCCAGCAGCCACCTGCGGGGGGGCCAAACAGATACGCAGTATTTT.

The chain uses TRBV27 and TRBJ2-2, with D perhaps TRBD1 (6 bases). The CDR3 contains 14 residues. Germline CDR1 is MNHEY and CDR2 is SMNVEV (reference sequence). V was trimmed by 5 bases and J by 13 bases, leaving 20 bases between them. CDR3 sequence reads: CASSPLLVSTGLFF. The CDR3 DNA sequence: TGTGCCAGCAGTCCCTTACTCGTTTCGACAGGGCTGTTTTTT.

On this clone: A read error may produce the germline difference seen at one junction end. The rearrangement uses TRBV29-1 and TRBJ2-7; 11 bases agree with TRBD1. This CDR3 has 14 amino acids. Germline-derived CDR1 and CDR2 are SQVTM and ANQGSEA. The CDR3 here is CSAARTGGSHEQYF. The DNA of the CDR3 is TGCAGCGCCGCCCGGACAGGGGGCTCCCACGAGCAGTACTTC.

The chain joins TRBV11-2 to TRBJ2-5; 7 nucleotides align to TRBD2. Losses at the gene ends were 0 bases for V and 1 base for J; bases not matched to a gene: 2. The CDR3 is 15 residues long. Germline values: CDR1 SGHAT, CDR2 FQNNGV. The CDR3 DNA sequence: TGTGCCAGCAGCTTAGAACTAGCGAGCCAAGAGACCCAGTACTTC. This codes for CASSLELASQETQYF.

This clone appeared a few times. The V and J genes are TRBV7-9 and TRBJ2-1, with D hard to call. CDR3 length equals 12 residues. The germline V gene encodes CDR1 SEHNR and CDR2 FQNEAQ (reference sequence). The germline V and J ends were trimmed by 3 bases and 10 bases, with 10 bases remaining between them. CDR3 bases: TGTGCCAGCAGCTTTGGGGTCTTCGAGCAGTTCTTC. It encodes CASSFGVFEQFF.